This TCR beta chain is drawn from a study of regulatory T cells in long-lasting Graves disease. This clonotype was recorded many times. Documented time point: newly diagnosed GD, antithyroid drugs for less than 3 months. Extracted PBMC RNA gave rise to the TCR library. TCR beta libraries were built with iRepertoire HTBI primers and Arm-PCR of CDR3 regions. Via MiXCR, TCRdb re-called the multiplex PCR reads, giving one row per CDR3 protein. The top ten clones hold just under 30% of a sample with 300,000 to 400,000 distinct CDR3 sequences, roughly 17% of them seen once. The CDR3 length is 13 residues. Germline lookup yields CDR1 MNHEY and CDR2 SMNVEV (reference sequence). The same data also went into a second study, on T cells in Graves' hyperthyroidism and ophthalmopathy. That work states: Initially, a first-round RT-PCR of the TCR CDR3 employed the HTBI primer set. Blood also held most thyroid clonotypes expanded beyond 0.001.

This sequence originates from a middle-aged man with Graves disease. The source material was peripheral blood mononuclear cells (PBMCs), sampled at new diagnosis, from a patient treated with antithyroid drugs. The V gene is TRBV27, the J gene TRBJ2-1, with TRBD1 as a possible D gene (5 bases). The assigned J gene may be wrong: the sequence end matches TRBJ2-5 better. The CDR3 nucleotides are TGTGCCAGCAGTTGGGGCCCAACAGAGACCCAGTACTTC. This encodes CASSWGPTETQYF.